This passage covers 20 T cell receptor beta chains from one sample sequenced in a study of STAT5B mutations in CD4+ large granular lymphocyte leukemia. Libraries were prepared by immunoSEQ multiplex PCR; TCRdb keeps only in-frame clonotypes and omits some of them. The sample shows around 20,000 clones, 60% to 85% of them seen only once. The sample comprised CD4+ T cells from blood buffy coats. These receptors were collected from a human donor in good health.

This clone was detected only once. The V call is TRBV7-9, the J call TRBJ2-1, with 10 bases identical to TRBD2. The V gene end was trimmed by 3 bases and the J gene end by 6 bases; junction bases not matched to a gene: 17. There are 19 residues in the CDR3. From germline, CDR1 is SEHNR and CDR2 FQNEAQ (reference sequence). CDR3 nucleotide sequence: TGTGCCAGCAGCTTGGGGAACGGAGCGGGAGGGATTACTGTCAATGAGCAGTTCTTC. It specifies CASSLGNGAGGITVNEQFF.

The gene calls are TRBV2 and TRBJ1-5; D is possibly TRBD1 (5 bases). The CDR3 runs 15 residues. Trimming stripped 3 bases from V and 2 bases from J, with 11 bases between. Germline lookup yields CDR1 SNHLY and CDR2 FYNNEI. DNA of the CDR3: TGTGCCAGCAGTGAGGCAAAAGGGGGCAATCAGCCCCAGCATTTT. This encodes CASSEAKGGNQPQHF.

The count of this clone is one. The chain joins TRBV30 to TRBJ2-5; 7 bases agree with TRBD1. CDR1 and CDR2 (germline): GTSNPN, SVGIG (reference sequence). Unmatched junction bases numbered 6, after V lost 1 base and J lost 1 base. This CDR3 spans 15 amino acids. The CDR3 sequence: CAWSGGQTAQETQYF. DNA for the CDR3: TGTGCCTGGAGTGGGGGACAGACCGCCCAAGAGACCCAGTACTTC.

This clone came up a few times. The V call is TRBV11-2, the J call TRBJ1-6; D call uncertain. The CDR3 spans 13 residues. Trimming removed 0 bases from V and 7 bases from J, with 4 bases in between. CDR1 is SGHAT, CDR2 FQNNGV, per germline. Here the CDR3 reads CASSLDVNSPLHF. The DNA of the CDR3 is TGTGCCAGCAGCTTAGATGTGAATTCACCCCTCCACTTT.

This clone showed up just a few times. A junction boundary mismatches the germline segment, possibly from a read error. V and J are TRBV6-6 and TRBJ2-7; 7 nucleotides align to TRBD1. CDR3 length: 13 amino acids. CDR1 and CDR2 (germline): MNHNY, SVGAGI (reference sequence). The DNA for the CDR3 is TGTGCCAGCAGTAGAACACAGGGGCCCAATTTCAACTTC. Translating gives CASSRTQGPNFNF.

The CDR3 nucleotides read TGTGCCAGCACCACAGGGGCGAACACCGGGGAGCTGTTTTTT. It specifies CASTTGANTGELFF. The chain combines TRBV6-5 with TRBJ2-2; 7 bases fit TRBD1. Germline values: CDR1 MNHEY, CDR2 SVGAGI. CDR3 length: 14 amino acids. With V trimmed by 7 bases and J by 0 bases, 2 bases remained unmatched.

This chain uses TRBV19 with TRBJ2-1; 10 bases are shared with TRBD2. The germline gives CDR1 LNHDA, CDR2 SQIVND (reference sequence). The CDR3 extends over 20 amino acids. Losses at the gene ends were 0 bases for V and 4 bases for J; bases not matched to a gene: 15. The CDR3 coding sequence is TGTGCCAGTAGTATAGATGTGGGTAGGCTAGCGGGAGTCGGGTACAATGAGCAGTTCTTC. Its protein product is CASSIDVGRLAGVGYNEQFF.

This clone was seen once. J is TRBJ2-7 and V is TRBV5-1, with 9 bases identical to TRBD2. The CDR3 spans 16 residues. Trimming at V came to 5 bases and at J to 6 bases, leaving 15 bases not matched to a gene. The germline V gene has CDR1 SGHRS and CDR2 YFSETQ. The CDR3 sequence: CASRRQPGGRDGEQYF. The CDR3 nucleotides read TGCGCCAGCAGACGGCAACCTGGCGGGAGGGACGGCGAGCAGTACTTC.

V is TRBV28 and J is TRBJ2-3, with D possibly matching TRBD2 (5 bases). CDR1 is MDHEN, CDR2 SYDVKM, per germline. V lost 5 bases and J lost 2, with 17 bases in between. The CDR3 spans 16 residues. The CDR3 region is CASSPLWSGATDTQYF. Here the CDR3 DNA reads TGTGCCAGCAGTCCCCTTTGGAGCGGAGCCACAGATACGCAGTATTTT.

V gene TRBV27 combines with J gene TRBJ2-7; 8 bases fit TRBD1. CDR1 and CDR2 (germline): MNHEY, SMNVEV (reference sequence). This CDR3 region has 13 residues. Unmatched junction bases numbered 5, after V lost 8 bases and J lost 2 bases. The CDR3 coding sequence is TGTGCCAGCTTGGGACAGGACACCTACGAGCAGTACTTC. Translated, it gives CASLGQDTYEQYF.

The J gene is TRBJ2-2, the V gene TRBV7-2; 8 nucleotides align to TRBD1. V dropped 2 bases and J dropped 7; count of bases not matched to a gene: 3. The CDR3 sequence is 14 residues long. Germline CDR1 reads SGHTA; CDR2 reads FQGNSA. The CDR3 spells CASSLQGAGGELFF. Here the CDR3 DNA reads TGTGCCAGCAGCTTACAGGGGGCGGGCGGGGAGCTGTTTTTT. Combining the CDR3 with reference TRBV7-2 and TRBJ2-2 gives the whole variable domain GAGVSQSPSNKVTEKGKDVELRCDPISGHTALYWYRQSLGQGLEFLIYFQGNSAPDKSGLPSDRFSAERTGGSVSTLTIQRTQQEDSAVYLCASSLQGAGGELFFGEGSRLTVL.

The chain is built from TRBV7-2 and TRBJ2-1, with D uncertain. Trimming removed 0 bases from V and 1 base from J, with 7 bases in between. The CDR3 spans 15 residues. Germline V gives CDR1 SGHTA, CDR2 FQGNSA. The CDR3: CASSLAVGSYNEQFF. DNA of the CDR3: TGTGCCAGCAGCTTAGCGGTGGGGTCCTACAATGAGCAGTTCTTC.

The V call is TRBV2, the J call TRBJ1-5; TRBD1 might be the D (5 bases). Germline V gene data show CDR1 as SNHLY and CDR2 as FYNNEI. Deletions cut 5 bases from V and 2 bases from J, with 16 bases between. This CDR3 region has 16 residues. CDR3 loop: CASSRGTVSGNQPQHF. The CDR3 region has the DNA TGTGCCAGCAGTCGCGGGACGGTCAGCGGCAATCAGCCCCAGCATTTT.

The chain links TRBV2 to TRBJ1-5; D is unresolved. The CDR3 runs 16 residues. In germline, CDR1 is SNHLY, CDR2 FYNNEI. Trimming took off 6 bases at V and 5 bases at J, with 20 bases between the two ends. The CDR3 reads CASSVRGVAMDQPQHF. As DNA, the CDR3 is TGTGCCAGCAGCGTTCGGGGTGTAGCAATGGATCAGCCCCAGCATTTT.

This clone has a single count. The rearrangement links TRBV7-8 to TRBJ2-7; TRBD1 matches at 9 bases. V was pared by 5 bases and J by 2 bases, with 4 bases of the junction left unmatched. The CDR3 spans 14 residues. Germline loops: CDR1 SGHVS, CDR2 FQNEAQ. CDR3 region: CASSRGTGTYEQYF. The CDR3, as DNA: TGTGCCAGCAGCCGTGGGACAGGGACCTACGAGCAGTACTTC.

The chain has TRBV6-6 and TRBJ2-1, with D perhaps assigned TRBD1 or TRBD2 (6 bases each). Trimming left V 5 bases short and J 7 bases short, with 15 bases between. Germline V gives CDR1 MNHNY, CDR2 SVGAGI (reference sequence). CDR3 length: 14 amino acids. Here the CDR3 DNA reads TGTGCCAGCAGTGAGGGGGGTGCCTTAAATGAGCAGTTCTTC. Translating it yields CASSEGGALNEQFF.

The gene calls are TRBV28 and TRBJ2-3; the match to TRBD2 covers 7 bases. Germline values: CDR1 MDHEN, CDR2 SYDVKM. The CDR3 has 16 amino acids. V was clipped by 10 bases and J by 6 bases; unmatched bases: 19. The CDR3 DNA reads TGTGCCACCCGAGACGCGGGGAGGGCCGTCGCGGATACGCAGTATTTT. Protein product: CATRDAGRAVADTQYF.

The V call is TRBV9, the J call TRBJ2-7, with D tentatively TRBD2 (5 bases). The length of the CDR3 is 13 residues. CDR1 is SGDLS, CDR2 YYNGEE, per germline. Trimming shortened V by 3 bases and J by 6 bases, and 13 bases separated the two germline ends. The CDR3 here is CASSAGLFSEQYF. The CDR3 DNA is TGTGCCAGCAGCGCCGGACTGTTTTCCGAGCAGTACTTC.

The V call is TRBV5-1, the J call TRBJ1-2; possibly TRBD1 for D (5 bases). CDR1 is SGHRS, CDR2 YFSETQ, per germline. CDR3 size: 12 residues. V was cut by 2 bases and J by 8 bases, with 10 bases left in between. CDR3 DNA sequence: TGCGCCAGCAGCTTCAGGGAAGGAGGCTACACCTTC. Its protein is CASSFREGGYTF. Filled out from reference TRBV5-1 and TRBJ1-2, the complete variable domain reads KAGVTQTPRYLIKTRGQQVTLSCSPISGHRSVSWYQQTPGQGLQFLFEYFSETQRNKGNFPGRFSGRQFSNSRSEMNVSTLELGDSALYLCASSFREGGYTFGSGTRLTVV.

V and J are TRBV2 and TRBJ2-3; TRBD1 agrees at 8 bases. The V gene's germline CDR1 is SNHLY and CDR2 FYNNEI. J lost 4 bases, V lost 10 bases, and 10 bases had no gene match. There are 14 residues in the CDR3. The CDR3 loop is CAITAQGGADTQYF. The CDR3 DNA sequence: TGTGCCATTACAGCACAGGGGGGAGCAGATACGCAGTATTTT.